The 27 T cell receptor beta chains below all came from one sample that was sequenced in a study of T cell changes during pregnancy in multiple sclerosis. The data were produced by immunoSEQ multiplex PCR, yet TCRdb's version contains in-frame clones alone and is incomplete. Seen here are around 85,000 clones, around 90% observed once, and the top ten hold about 3.8%. The sequences come from PBMCs, collected in the first trimester of pregnancy. These receptors all stem from a female donor in good health, serving as a control in a pregnancy study. Some clones in this sample may be carry-over from other donors' samples.

The chain carries TRBV6-4 and TRBJ2-1, with 9 positions matching TRBD1. Germline CDR1 MRHNA, CDR2 SNTAGT. Trimming took 3 bases from V and 9 from J; bases not matched to a gene: 9. The CDR3 length is 15 residues. The CDR3 nucleotides read TGTGCCAGCAGTGAAGGGACAGGGCAACTGGGTGAGCAGTTCTTC. It yields the protein CASSEGTGQLGEQFF.

The count of this clone is one. This chain uses TRBV7-8 with TRBJ1-1; 10 positions match TRBD1. Unmatched junction bases numbered 5, after V lost 5 bases and J lost 5 bases. Germline V lookup: CDR1 SGHVS, CDR2 FQNEAQ. This CDR3 spans 14 amino acids. The DNA for the CDR3 is TGTGCCAGCAGCCCGGACAGGGGGGGGACTGAAGCTTTCTTT. It encodes CASSPDRGGTEAFF.

This chain's CDR3 is CASSVGGGGGYSTDTQYF. The CDR3 nucleotides are TGTGCCAGCAGCGTAGGAGGAGGGGGCGGCTATAGCACAGATACGCAGTATTTT. The chain links TRBV9 to TRBJ2-3; TRBD1 might be the D (7 bases). Germline values: CDR1 SGDLS, CDR2 YYNGEE. CDR3 length equals 18 residues. Trimming removed 0 bases from V and 0 bases from J, with 17 bases in between.

The chain employs TRBV30 and TRBJ1-2; D is ambiguous. The V end was cut by 6 bases, the J end by 8 bases, with 10 bases between. Germline V CDR1 and CDR2: GTSNPN, SVGIG (reference sequence). CDR3 length equals 10 residues. The DNA for the CDR3 is TGTGCCTGCACTGAGGGAGGCTACACCTTC. Encoded protein: CACTEGGYTF.

In DNA form, the CDR3 reads TGTGCCAGCAGCTTATGGGAGAATCAGCCCCAGCATTTT. This translates into CASSLWENQPQHF. The chain recombines TRBV7-2 with TRBJ1-5; D is unresolved. Trimming removed 2 bases at V and 4 bases at J, with 6 bases between. In germline, CDR1 is SGHTA, CDR2 FQGNSA. The CDR3 sequence is 13 residues long. Based on the CDR3 plus reference TRBV7-2 and TRBJ1-5, the full variable domain is GAGVSQSPSNKVTEKGKDVELRCDPISGHTALYWYRQSLGQGLEFLIYFQGNSAPDKSGLPSDRFSAERTGGSVSTLTIQRTQQEDSAVYLCASSLWENQPQHFGDGTRLSIL.

J is TRBJ2-1 and V is TRBV5-1; 11 positions agree with TRBD2. The V and J ends lost 1 base and 6 bases, in that order; junction bases with no gene match: 6. Germline V CDR1 and CDR2: SGHRS, YFSETQ. The CDR3 spans 16 residues. The CDR3 DNA reads as TGCGCCAGCAGCTTGTTACTAGCGGGAGCATCCAATGAGCAGTTCTTC. This gives the protein CASSLLLAGASNEQFF.

The rearrangement links TRBV6-5 to TRBJ2-2; D is perhaps TRBD2 (6 bases). CDR3 length: 14 amino acids. Germline CDR1 and CDR2: MNHEY and SVGAGI. V shed 2 bases and J shed 5 bases, with 9 bases lying between them. CDR3 nucleotides: TGTGCCAGCAGTTACCTTGCGGGAACCGGGGAGCTGTTTTTT. It specifies CASSYLAGTGELFF.

CDR3 bases: TGTGCCAGCAGCCAGGGACTAGCGGGGCAAGAGACCCAGTACTTC. Protein product: CASSQGLAGQETQYF. The chain recombines TRBV5-8 with TRBJ2-5, with 13 bases that match TRBD2. CDR3 length equals 15 residues. Germline loops: CDR1 SGHTS, CDR2 YDEGEE. V shed 4 bases, J shed 2 bases, and the junction held 2 bases outside the gene matches.

This clone was counted between two and nine times. This sequence joins TRBV6-4 and TRBJ2-3; a possible D gene is TRBD1 (5 bases). The CDR3 has 13 residues. Trimming pared 8 bases from V and 2 bases from J, leaving 11 bases between. The germline CDR1 and CDR2 sequences are MRHNA and SNTAGT. CDR3 nucleotides: TGTGCCAGCGGGGAAGGACACACAGATACGCAGTATTTT. Encoded protein: CASGEGHTDTQYF.

This chain links TRBV15 with TRBJ2-3, with 8 bases fitting TRBD2. Losses at the gene ends were 4 bases for V and 1 base for J; bases not matched to a gene: 7. Germline-derived CDR1 and CDR2 are LNHNV and YYDKDF (reference sequence). The CDR3 loop spans 16 amino acids. The CDR3 here is CATSKEIAGRTDTQYF. CDR3 in DNA: TGTGCCACCAGCAAAGAAATAGCGGGGCGCACAGATACGCAGTATTTT.

V and J are TRBV29-1 and TRBJ1-2, with D perhaps matching TRBD1 (5 bases). The CDR3 is made up of 18 amino acids. Trimming took 0 bases from V and 1 from J, leaving 21 bases between them. Germline CDR1 SQVTM, CDR2 ANQGSEA. The CDR3 region has the DNA TGCAGCGTTGAAGATCTTGTGTCAGGGATGTGGGGTAACTATGGCTACACCTTC. This translates into CSVEDLVSGMWGNYGYTF.

The chain combines TRBV6-1 with TRBJ1-1; D uncertain. Trimming removed 0 bases at V and 6 bases at J, with 8 bases between. The CDR3 consists of 13 residues. Germline CDR1 reads MNHNS; CDR2 reads SASEGT. The CDR3 coding sequence is TGTGCCAGCAGTGAAGCGTCCGGGGCTGAAGCTTTCTTT. Its protein product is CASSEASGAEAFF.

The gene calls are TRBV5-8 and TRBJ1-1; TRBD1 matches at 11 bases. Trimming took 6 bases from V and 5 from J; bases not matched to a gene: 6. From germline, CDR1 is SGHTS and CDR2 YDEGEE. The CDR3 sequence is 14 residues long. CDR3 bases: TGTGCCAGCACCCTGGACAGGGGGCAAACTGAAGCTTTCTTT. Translated: CASTLDRGQTEAFF.

The chain carries TRBV6-1 and TRBJ1-2, with 7 positions matching TRBD1. Germline values: CDR1 MNHNS, CDR2 SASEGT. CDR3 size: 13 residues. Losses at the gene ends were 5 bases for V and 4 bases for J; bases not matched to a gene: 4. CDR3 residues: CASSRDSSYGYTF. DNA of the CDR3: TGTGCCAGCAGTAGGGACAGTTCCTATGGCTACACCTTC.

The CDR3 protein is CASSTVKLVSGELFF. DNA of the CDR3: TGTGCCAGCAGTACCGTGAAATTAGTATCCGGGGAGCTGTTTTTT. The V call is TRBV7-2, the J call TRBJ2-2; the D is unclear. CDR1 SGHTA and CDR2 FQGNSA come from the germline V gene. Trimming shortened V by 6 bases and J by 6 bases, and 17 bases separated the two germline ends. The CDR3 is 15 amino acids.

J is TRBJ2-1 and V is TRBV14; D not resolved. The germline V gene has CDR1 SGHDN and CDR2 FVKESK. V was clipped by 1 base and J by 6 bases, with 7 bases between them. This CDR3 contains 13 residues. This CDR3 reads CASSQGFGNEQFF. In nucleotides, the CDR3 is TGTGCCAGCAGCCAAGGATTCGGCAATGAGCAGTTCTTC.

The chain is built from TRBV18 and TRBJ1-1; the match to TRBD1 covers 7 bases. The CDR3 loop spans 16 amino acids. The V gene end was trimmed by 5 bases and the J gene end by 1 base; junction bases not matched to a gene: 10. Per germline, CDR1 KGHSH and CDR2 LQKENI. DNA of the CDR3: TGTGCCAGCTCATTATCCGGGACAGCCTCGAACACTGAAGCTTTCTTT. Protein sequence: CASSLSGTASNTEAFF.

The genes are TRBV9 and TRBJ2-5; D is possibly TRBD1 (6 bases). The CDR3 totals 16 residues. V was pared by 2 bases and J by 2 bases, with 16 bases between. The germline CDR1 and CDR2 sequences are SGDLS and YYNGEE. CDR3 sequence reads: CASSVGVGTQQETQYF. As DNA, the CDR3 is TGTGCCAGCAGCGTGGGTGTCGGGACACAGCAAGAGACCCAGTACTTC.

The V gene is TRBV18, the J gene TRBJ2-5, with 7 bases lining up with TRBD2. The CDR3 runs 18 residues. Per the germline V gene, CDR1 is KGHSH and CDR2 is LQKENI. J was trimmed by 0 bases and V by 3 bases; bases with no gene match: 13. This CDR3 reads CASSPQNSASGYQETQYF. The CDR3 nucleotides read TGTGCCAGCTCACCTCAGAACTCCGCTAGCGGCTACCAAGAGACCCAGTACTTC.

The chain links TRBV6-4 to TRBJ2-1; possible D gene TRBD2, 5 bases. V lost 0 bases and J lost 9, with 9 bases in between. Per the germline V gene, CDR1 is MRHNA and CDR2 is SNTAGT. There are 13 residues in the CDR3. The CDR3 DNA sequence: TGTGCCAGCAGTGACTCGCGGGTTGCTGAGCAGTTCTTC. Protein sequence: CASSDSRVAEQFF.

The rearrangement links TRBV28 to TRBJ1-4; 9 positions agree with TRBD1. Germline values: CDR1 MDHEN, CDR2 SYDVKM. With 8 bases clipped from V and 8 bases from J, the junction kept 6 bases outside the gene matches. The CDR3 has 13 amino acids. CDR3 amino acids: CASARTGDEKLFF. For the CDR3, the DNA is TGTGCCAGCGCTCGGACAGGGGACGAAAAACTGTTTTTT.

For the CDR3, the DNA is TGTGCCAGCAGTCGGACCGGGACACTCGAATCCACAGATACGCAGTATTTT. This encodes CASSRTGTLESTDTQYF. The chain carries TRBV2 and TRBJ2-3; D is possibly TRBD1 (6 bases). With 5 bases removed from V and 2 bases from J, the gap between germline ends came to 20 bases. Germline V gene data show CDR1 as SNHLY and CDR2 as FYNNEI. This CDR3 region has 17 residues.

The chain joins TRBV5-4 to TRBJ2-3; 10 nucleotides line up with TRBD2. CDR1 and CDR2 from the germline V gene are SGHNT and YYREEE (reference sequence). V lost 4 bases, J lost 5 bases, and 4 bases stayed unmatched. The CDR3 is 14 residues long. This CDR3 reads CASSLAGVVDTQYF. In DNA form, the CDR3 reads TGTGCCAGCAGCCTAGCGGGAGTCGTAGATACGCAGTATTTT.

The chain links TRBV2 to TRBJ2-7; D remains ambiguous. Trimming took off 3 bases at V and 4 bases at J, with 7 bases between the two ends. CDR3 length: 12 residues. Germline-derived CDR1 and CDR2 are SNHLY and FYNNEI. DNA of the CDR3: TGTGCCAGCAGTGAGCAGTATTACGAGCAGTACTTC. It codes for CASSEQYYEQYF.

This sequence joins TRBV7-2 and TRBJ2-1; 8 nucleotides match TRBD2. CDR3 length: 16 amino acids. Germline V gene sequence: CDR1 SGHTA, CDR2 FQGNSA. The J segment lost 8 bases and the V segment lost 3 bases, leaving 12 bases of the junction unmatched. The CDR3 region is CASSFLTGGLVDEQFF. The CDR3 bases are TGTGCCAGCAGCTTCCTAACGGGAGGGCTCGTCGATGAGCAGTTCTTC.

The genes are TRBV7-8 and TRBJ1-1; 10 bases map to TRBD1. This CDR3 spans 17 amino acids. V was clipped by 3 bases and J by 1 base; unmatched bases: 8. Per the germline V gene, CDR1 is SGHVS and CDR2 is FQNEAQ. The CDR3 here is CASSLILRDRGNTEAFF. The CDR3 DNA reads TGTGCCAGCAGCTTGATCCTCCGGGACAGGGGGAACACTGAAGCTTTCTTT. The full variable domain, its missing parts supplied by reference TRBV7-8 and TRBJ1-1, is GAGVSQSPRYKVAKRGQDVALRCDPISGHVSLFWYQQALGQGPEFLTYFQNEAQLDKSGLPSDRFFAERPEGSVSTLKIQRTQQEDSAVYLCASSLILRDRGNTEAFFGQGTRLTVV.

V and J are TRBV5-1 and TRBJ2-3, with 7 bases matching TRBD1. Germline V CDR1 and CDR2: SGHRS, YFSETQ. The CDR3 is 16 residues long. With V trimmed by 4 bases and J by 0 bases, 8 bases remained unmatched. The CDR3 DNA reads TGCGCCAGCAGCACCGGGACAGTAACTAGCACAGATACGCAGTATTTT. It encodes CASSTGTVTSTDTQYF.